One sample yielded the 16 T cell receptor beta chains listed below, sequenced in a study of OX40 agonist ivuxolimab in advanced cancers. Assay used: immunoSEQ multiplex PCR; TCRdb lists only in-frame clones, some missing. This table holds approximately 65,000 clones, 80% to 90% found once. The sequencing here drew on CD4+ or CD8+ T cells sorted from blood, taken in a trial of the OX40 agonist ivuxolimab. The receptors come from an adult with an advanced solid tumor such as melanoma, head and neck, liver or kidney cancer.

DNA for the CDR3: TGTGCCAGCAGTTTCCTTGGACAGACCGGGGAGCTGTTTTTT. Translating gives CASSFLGQTGELFF. V and J are TRBV6-1 and TRBJ2-2; TRBD1 is a possible D gene (6 bases). The CDR3 consists of 14 residues. The ends were cut back, 5 bases at V and 5 bases at J, with 12 bases in the middle. Germline V gene sequence: CDR1 MNHNS, CDR2 SASEGT.

The rearrangement uses TRBV6-5 and TRBJ2-2; D not resolved. The germline V gene encodes CDR1 MNHEY and CDR2 SVGAGI. V lost 0 bases, J lost 7 bases, and 6 bases lay in between. This CDR3 has 13 amino acids. The CDR3 is CASSYSTYGELFF. The CDR3 nucleotides read TGTGCCAGCAGTTACTCGACGTACGGGGAGCTGTTTTTT.

The chain has TRBV2 and TRBJ2-3; TRBD1 matches 7 bases. CDR1 and CDR2 from the germline V gene are SNHLY and FYNNEI. This CDR3 has 12 residues. V lost 5 bases to trimming and J lost 6 bases; unmatched junction nucleotides: 2. The DNA of the CDR3 is TGTGCCAGCAGTCAACAGGGGGATACGCAGTATTTT. Translation gives CASSQQGDTQYF.

The chain combines TRBV2 with TRBJ2-4, with D possibly being TRBD1 (5 bases). Trimming cost V 0 bases and J 0 bases, with 12 bases left between them. Germline-derived CDR1 and CDR2 are SNHLY and FYNNEI. This CDR3 is built from 17 residues. CDR3 sequence reads: CASSEAGQGIAKNIQYF. CDR3 coding DNA: TGTGCCAGCAGTGAAGCTGGGCAGGGAATAGCCAAAAACATTCAGTACTTC.

This rearrangement joins TRBV2 to TRBJ1-1; possible D gene TRBD1, 6 bases. Germline CDR1 and CDR2: SNHLY and FYNNEI. Trimming removed 6 bases from V and 7 bases from J, with 21 bases in between. This CDR3 contains 15 residues. CDR3 sequence reads: CASSLEGGLAGEAFF. CDR3 nucleotide sequence: TGTGCCAGCAGCCTTGAAGGGGGTCTGGCTGGTGAAGCTTTCTTT.

The chain recombines TRBV6-5 with TRBJ1-3; unclear D gene. The germline V and J ends were trimmed by 6 bases and 7 bases, with 7 bases remaining between them. This CDR3 comprises 11 residues. CDR1 and CDR2 (germline): MNHEY, SVGAGI. The CDR3 loop is CASSPLNTIYF. Written as DNA, the CDR3 is TGTGCCAGCAGCCCTTTGAACACCATATATTTT.

The gene calls are TRBV6-4 and TRBJ2-3, with a weak D call TRBD2 (7 bases). CDR1 is MRHNA and CDR2 is SNTAGT in the germline V gene. The V and J ends lost 0 bases and 5 bases respectively, with 15 bases between them. The CDR3 covers 16 residues. The CDR3 sequence is CASSDSRGPTVDTQYF. In DNA, the CDR3 is TGTGCCAGCAGTGACTCGCGGGGGCCGACGGTAGATACGCAGTATTTT.

V usage is TRBV18 and J usage is TRBJ2-5; possibly TRBD1 for D (6 bases). The germline CDR1 and CDR2 sequences are KGHSH and LQKENI. V was trimmed by 11 bases and J by 4 bases, leaving 20 bases between them. The CDR3 extends over 14 amino acids. The CDR3, as DNA: TGTGCCGCAGCCGACGCCAGGGGAAGAGAGACCCAGTACTTC. Amino acids: CAAADARGRETQYF.

The rearrangement uses TRBV7-2 and TRBJ1-2; perhaps TRBD1 as D (6 bases). The CDR3 spans 15 residues. CDR1 SGHTA and CDR2 FQGNSA come from the germline V gene. V lost 1 base and J lost 4, with 13 bases in between. CDR3 in amino acids: CASSLEGAGAYGYTF. The DNA of the CDR3 is TGTGCCAGCAGCTTAGAGGGTGCGGGGGCCTATGGCTACACCTTC.

V gene TRBV7-2 combines with J gene TRBJ1-1, with 10 bases aligning to TRBD1. The CDR3 runs 18 residues. Germline CDR1 is SGHTA and CDR2 is FQGNSA. After removal of 2 bases from V and 0 bases from J, the junction contained 9 bases not matched to a gene. The CDR3 loop is CASSLRGGTGALNTEAFF. CDR3 in DNA: TGTGCCAGCAGCTTAAGGGGGGGGACAGGGGCCCTGAACACTGAAGCTTTCTTT.

The rearrangement joins TRBV7-8 to TRBJ1-5; unclear D gene. The CDR3 runs 15 residues. The germline V gene has CDR1 SGHVS and CDR2 FQNEAQ. V lost 5 bases and J lost 6, with 17 bases in between. The CDR3 coding sequence is TGTGCCAGCAGCCCCCCTTGGGCCCCGACTCAGCCCCAGCATTTT. Protein product: CASSPPWAPTQPQHF.

The chain recombines TRBV6-5 with TRBJ2-1; no clear D. The V end lost 6 bases, the J end lost 1 base, and 1 base lay between the germline ends. This CDR3 region has 11 residues. Per the germline V gene, CDR1 is MNHEY and CDR2 is SVGAGI. The CDR3 reads CASRSYNEQFF. CDR3 coding DNA: TGTGCCAGCAGGTCCTACAATGAGCAGTTCTTC.

This clone was seen only a few times. The J gene is TRBJ2-7, the V gene TRBV27; D not certain. Trimming cost V 9 bases and J 2 bases, with 11 bases left between them. The CDR3 totals 12 residues. CDR1 and CDR2 (germline): MNHEY, SMNVEV (reference sequence). The CDR3 DNA reads TGTGCCAGTATTCCGATCCCCTACGAGCAGTACTTC. Protein sequence: CASIPIPYEQYF.

The chain recombines TRBV6-5 with TRBJ2-7, with D possibly being TRBD2 (7 bases). Germline V gene lookup returns CDR1 MNHEY and CDR2 SVGAGI. The V end lost 4 bases, the J end lost 5 bases, and 15 bases lay between the germline ends. This CDR3 has 14 residues. The CDR3 DNA reads TGTGCCAGCAGTTGGAGGGGGGGCTTGAACGAGCAGTACTTC. It is translated as CASSWRGGLNEQYF.

The chain carries TRBV11-2 and TRBJ1-2; the D gene is possibly TRBD1 (5 bases). Germline-derived CDR1 and CDR2 are SGHAT and FQNNGV. This CDR3 is 13 amino acids long. The ends were cut back, 10 bases at V and 4 bases at J, with 16 bases in the middle. The CDR3 loop reads CAIEIGGSYGYTF. CDR3 bases: TGTGCCATCGAAATTGGGGGATCCTATGGCTACACCTTC.

V and J are TRBV29-1 and TRBJ2-3; D is perhaps TRBD1 or TRBD2 (6 bases each). The CDR3 loop spans 13 amino acids. The germline V gene encodes CDR1 SQVTM and CDR2 ANQGSEA. The V end was cut by 3 bases, the J end by 1 base, with 8 bases between. The CDR3 spells CSVEGGGTDTQYF. In DNA, the CDR3 is TGCAGCGTTGAGGGGGGCGGCACAGATACGCAGTATTTT.